Many counts were recorded for the clone carrying this T cell receptor (beta chain). Trimming cost V 6 bases and J 2 bases, with 14 bases left between them. The germline V gene has CDR1 WNHNN and CDR2 SYGVQD (reference sequence). The CDR3 contains 14 residues. The source of the sample is a study of low-dose radiotherapy and immunotherapy resistance in tumors. Background on the study: A dose of 1 Gy per fraction every two weeks went to Cohort 2, totaling 13 Gy over 26 weeks.

The time point: before trial treatment. It was nivolumab, ipilimumab, aspirin, low-dose cyclophosphamide and low-dose radiotherapy that donors received. Eligibility was restricted to patients presenting with advanced solid tumors that lacked tumor-infiltrating lymphocytes. With TRAV- and TRBV-specific primers, first-strand cDNA was made, covering the alpha and beta chains. The PCR that amplified TCRs ran for roughly 20 cycles, relying on a constant-region primer and a V-primer adapter. In vitro transcription amplified the mRNA that had been isolated. One entry per CDR3 protein results from TCRdb running MiXCR on the reads. The data hold under 95,000 distinct CDR3 sequences, with roughly 19% observed a single time.

The V gene is TRBV10-1, the J gene TRBJ2-7; tentatively, D is TRBD2 (6 bases). The sample consisted of PBMCs, taken before treatment. This TCR came from a male donor with prostate cancer. In DNA form, the CDR3 reads TGCGCCAGCAGCGACCGGCGGGGCCCCTACGAGCAGTACTTC. It codes for CASSDRRGPYEQYF.